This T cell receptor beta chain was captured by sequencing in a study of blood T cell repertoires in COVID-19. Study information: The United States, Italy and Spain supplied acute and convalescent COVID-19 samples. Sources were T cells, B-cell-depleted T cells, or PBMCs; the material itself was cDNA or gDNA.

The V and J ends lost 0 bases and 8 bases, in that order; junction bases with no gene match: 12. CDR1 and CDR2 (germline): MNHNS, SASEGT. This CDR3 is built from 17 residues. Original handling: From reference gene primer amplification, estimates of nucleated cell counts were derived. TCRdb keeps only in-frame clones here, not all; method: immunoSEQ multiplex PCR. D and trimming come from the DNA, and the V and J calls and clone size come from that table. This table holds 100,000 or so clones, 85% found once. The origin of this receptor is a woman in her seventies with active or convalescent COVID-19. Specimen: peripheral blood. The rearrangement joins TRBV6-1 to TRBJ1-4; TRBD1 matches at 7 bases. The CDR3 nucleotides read TGTGCCAGCAGTGAAGCTTTGAGGGGGCCAGGGAAGGAAAAACTGTTTTTT. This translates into CASSEALRGPGKEKLFF.